The 12 T cell receptor beta chains listed next were all sequenced from one sample in a study of spatial heterogeneity in lung cancer. TCRdb re-called the 5' RACE reads with MiXCR, one entry per CDR3 protein. The table lists more than 7,500 distinct CDR3 sequences, 8.7% of them singletons. No cognate antigen is known for these TCRs. Time point defined: sample taken at primary tumor resection. Regarding the study as a whole: The number of expanded tumor alpha and beta chains correlated with mutation number.

Sequences were derived from lung tumor tissue, sampled at surgery. The receptors stem from a female donor with early-stage non-small cell lung cancer.

This clonotype was observed a few times. This sequence joins TRBV7-2 and TRBJ2-7; D call uncertain. The V and J ends lost 1 base and 6 bases respectively, with 13 bases between them. The CDR3 totals 14 residues. CDR1 is SGHTA and CDR2 is FQGNSA in the germline V gene. The CDR3 reads CASSLGPPVGEQYF. CDR3 nucleotides: TGTGCCAGCAGCTTAGGACCCCCAGTAGGCGAGCAGTACTTC. The complete variable domain, with remaining parts taken from reference TRBV7-2 and TRBJ2-7, reads GAGVSQSPSNKVTEKGKDVELRCDPISGHTALYWYRQSLGQGLEFLIYFQGNSAPDKSGLPSDRFSAERTGGSVSTLTIQRTQQEDSAVYLCASSLGPPVGEQYFGPGTRLTVT.

This clonotype was counted at least ten times. Written as DNA, the CDR3 is TGCAGCGCGTACCAGACAGGGCTAGGCTATGGCTACACCTTC. Translating gives CSAYQTGLGYGYTF. V is TRBV29-1 and J is TRBJ1-2, with TRBD1 identical over 7 bases. Germline CDR1 reads SQVTM; CDR2 reads ANQGSEA. Unmatched junction bases numbered 12, after V lost 7 bases and J lost 4 bases. The CDR3 consists of 14 residues.

This clonotype is labeled as medium-sized. The V call is TRBV29-1, the J call TRBJ2-1, with 10 nucleotides matching TRBD1. V gave up 7 bases and J gave up 6 bases; unmatched junction bases: 3. The CDR3 has 12 amino acids. Germline V gene data show CDR1 as SQVTM and CDR2 as ANQGSEA. The DNA of the CDR3 is TGCAGCGGCGGACAGGGGGGCAATGAGCAGTTCTTC. It encodes CSGGQGGNEQFF.

The table lists this clonotype with many counts. This chain uses TRBV13 with TRBJ2-5; D call uncertain. Per germline, CDR1 PRHDT and CDR2 FYEKMQ (reference sequence). The CDR3 loop spans 11 amino acids. Trimming cost V 2 bases and J 5 bases, with 3 bases left between them. In nucleotides, the CDR3 is TGTGCCAGCAGCTTAAAGGAGACCCAGTACTTC. It yields the protein CASSLKETQYF.

This clonotype showed up many times. This sequence joins TRBV29-1 and TRBJ1-1, with 11 bases identical to TRBD1. The CDR3 spans 14 residues. Germline CDR1 and CDR2: SQVTM and ANQGSEA. The J segment lost 0 bases and the V segment lost 6 bases, leaving 3 bases of the junction unmatched. CDR3 protein: CSVGGQGVNTEAFF. DNA for the CDR3: TGCAGCGTAGGGGGACAGGGGGTGAACACTGAAGCTTTCTTT.

In its sample, this clonotype is medium-sized (0.01 to 0.1%). The chain combines TRBV5-1 with TRBJ1-1; no firm D call. Trimming removed 4 bases at V and 0 bases at J, with 1 base between. This CDR3 has 11 residues. From germline, CDR1 is SGHRS and CDR2 YFSETQ. The CDR3 loop reads CASSLNTEAFF. CDR3 DNA: TGCGCCAGCAGCCTGAACACTGAAGCTTTCTTT.

There are a few counts of this clonotype. The J gene is TRBJ2-7, the V gene TRBV2; D remains ambiguous. V lost 7 bases, J lost 4 bases, and 8 bases lay in between. The CDR3 runs 11 residues. CDR1 SNHLY and CDR2 FYNNEI come from the germline V gene. The CDR3 is CASNRHYEQYF. CDR3 DNA: TGTGCCAGCAACAGACATTACGAGCAGTACTTC.

This clonotype has at least ten counts. The chain links TRBV28 to TRBJ1-2; 7 bases are a match to TRBD1. This CDR3 spans 13 amino acids. Germline loops: CDR1 MDHEN, CDR2 SYDVKM. Trimming at V came to 4 bases and at J to 8 bases, leaving 7 bases not matched to a gene. The CDR3 region is CASSSGGDRGYTF. CDR3 nucleotide sequence: TGTGCCAGCAGTTCAGGGGGTGATCGGGGCTACACCTTC.

The sample holds many counts of this clonotype. The genes are TRBV7-2 and TRBJ1-5, with 8 bases that match TRBD1. Germline CDR1 SGHTA, CDR2 FQGNSA. J lost 4 bases, V lost 2 bases, and 7 bases had no gene match. This CDR3 region has 16 residues. The CDR3 bases are TGTGCCAGCAGCTTATTAGGCAGGGGGCGTAATCAGCCCCAGCATTTT. It encodes CASSLLGRGRNQPQHF.

By share of the sample, this clonotype is medium-sized. The CDR3 reads CASSAGPSTEAFF. DNA of the CDR3: TGTGCCAGCAGTGCGGGGCCGAGCACTGAAGCTTTCTTT. The gene calls are TRBV12-3 or TRBV12-4 and TRBJ1-1, with a tentative D call TRBD1 (5 bases). The CDR3 runs to 13 residues. Between the trimmed V and J ends, which lost 5 bases and 4 bases, there was a span of 11 bases.

This clonotype has only a few counts. The gene calls are TRBV10-3 and TRBJ2-3; D uncertain. The CDR3 has 12 amino acids. With 0 bases removed from V and 5 bases from J, the gap between germline ends came to 3 bases. Germline CDR1 reads ENHRY; CDR2 reads SYGVKD. DNA for the CDR3: TGTGCCATCAGTGAGTCGGTAGATACGCAGTATTTT. Amino acid sequence: CAISESVDTQYF.

Only a few counts were recorded for this clonotype. This rearrangement joins TRBV29-1 to TRBJ1-5; D is unclear. The CDR3 length is 13 residues. The germline CDR1 and CDR2 sequences are SQVTM and ANQGSEA. Trimming took off 6 bases at V and 4 bases at J, with 13 bases between the two ends. The CDR3 DNA follows: TGCAGCGTCGGTCCCGGCGGGAATCAGCCCCAGCATTTT. Encoded protein: CSVGPGGNQPQHF.